This T cell receptor (beta chain) is drawn from a study of blood T cell repertoires in COVID-19 (TCRdb year 2020). Regarding the complete study: Samples from collaborators originated in the United States, Italy and Spain and spanned both the acute and convalescent phases of COVID-19. The prospective study material was composed of cDNA or gDNA derived from T cells, B-cell-depleted T cells, or PBMCs. The dataset comprised deeply sampled blood TCRbeta repertoires from subjects exposed to, actively infected with, or recovered from COVID-19. A freely available public database, intended as a resource for researchers studying the immune response to SARS-CoV-2, is where the repertoires were released. The samples were drawn from the first 160 participants of the ongoing ImmuneRACE study and from 1,254 subjects provided by 6 global collaborators. The sample metadata nearly always contained a de-identified subject ID, COVID-19 status, age in years and sex. Where HLA class I and class II types were available, the types were taken from metadata supplied by the sample provider, not from assay-based typing. Findings and caveats that apply to the study as a whole: How much clinical and demographic metadata was included differed by source and by participant, and the metadata was provided uncurated.

TCRbeta CDR3 regions were amplified from genomic DNA by means of the immunoSEQ Assay, a bias-controlled multiplex PCR. For the original study's pipeline: The number of nucleated cells in each sample was estimated from the amplification of reference gene primers within the assay. Sequence reads were collapsed and filtered to measure the absolute abundance of every unique TCRbeta CDR3 rearrangement. For each sample, productive Simpson clonality was calculated as the square root of Simpson's diversity index over productive rearrangements. As stored in TCRdb, this immuneACCESS dataset retains in-frame rearrangements with V and J assigned. A fraction of the clones does not appear; measured against another copy, unresolved V genes explain less than half of the discrepancy, and the remainder lacks a known reason. That table furnishes V, J and clone size, whereas the DNA furnished D and trimming. Here the sample has fewer than 75,000 clones; approximately 90% occur a single time. The ten most abundant clones make up under 5% of the sample.

Each collaborating institution followed its own protocols to collect whole blood in K2EDTA tubes. For TCRbeta analysis, collaborator samples were shipped as frozen whole blood, as isolated PBMCs, or as DNA extracted from either sample type. Regarding this clone: It has no known antigen specificity. No quality values exist for individual bases; no much larger clone is one base distant.

The material sequenced was peripheral blood. This TCR came from an older man with acute or convalescent COVID-19.

In nucleotide form, the sequence is TGTGCCAGCAGCTCGACGACTAGCGGGGGGATAGAGACCCAGTACTTC. Translated, this gives CASSSTTSGGIETQYF. The sequence joins TRBV7-9 to TRBJ2-5, with 13 bases in between that match TRBD2. For CDR1 and CDR2, the germline V gene (reference sequence) lists SEHNR and FQNEAQ. Taken from cysteine to phenylalanine, the CDR3 has 16 residues. Just the 48-base CDR3 DNA is kept, in frame starting at base 1. V lost 4 bases and J lost 4 bases, and the count of bases not matched to a germline gene is 6.